The 26 T cell receptor beta chains below all came from one sample that was sequenced in a study of blood T cell repertoires in COVID-19. Data came from immunoSEQ multiplex PCR; TCRdb stores just in-frame clones and leaves some out. The table lists 260,000 or so clones, about 85% of them singletons. Sequencing used PBMCs or T cells enriched from blood (not recorded which). The receptor source for this set is a woman aged 50 to 60 who had recovered from COVID-19.

The rearrangement links TRBV7-2 to TRBJ1-1; D not certain. This CDR3 contains 13 residues. Germline loops: CDR1 SGHTA, CDR2 FQGNSA. Trimming took 5 bases from V and 3 from J, leaving 10 bases between them. The DNA for the CDR3 is TGTGCCAGCAGCCTTTACACGTACACTGAAGCTTTCTTT. Amino acid sequence: CASSLYTYTEAFF.

The J gene is TRBJ2-7, the V gene TRBV7-2; TRBD2 aligns across 7 bases. CDR1 SGHTA and CDR2 FQGNSA come from the germline V gene. CDR3 length: 17 amino acids. Unmatched junction bases numbered 12, after V lost 4 bases and J lost 0 bases. CDR3 sequence (DNA): TGTGCCAGCAGCTCCCACGTCGTTGCTAGCGGCTCCTACGAGCAGTACTTC. Protein sequence: CASSSHVVASGSYEQYF. The full variable domain, its missing parts supplied by reference TRBV7-2 and TRBJ2-7, is GAGVSQSPSNKVTEKGKDVELRCDPISGHTALYWYRQSLGQGLEFLIYFQGNSAPDKSGLPSDRFSAERTGGSVSTLTIQRTQQEDSAVYLCASSSHVVASGSYEQYFGPGTRLTVT.

The J gene is TRBJ1-2, the V gene TRBV5-1, with a possible D match to TRBD1 (6 bases). Between the trimmed V and J ends, which lost 3 bases and 5 bases, there was a span of 17 bases. The germline V gene encodes CDR1 SGHRS and CDR2 YFSETQ. CDR3 length equals 15 residues. CDR3 sequence: CASSSVVDSLYGYTF. CDR3 nucleotide sequence: TGCGCCAGCAGCTCGGTGGTGGACAGCTTATATGGCTACACCTTC.

V usage is TRBV19 and J usage is TRBJ2-3; no clear D. The CDR3 contains 13 residues. V was pared by 3 bases and J by 6 bases, with 10 bases between. Germline CDR1 is LNHDA and CDR2 is SQIVND (reference sequence). The CDR3 loop reads CASSMAAVDTQYF. The CDR3 region has the DNA TGTGCCAGTAGTATGGCGGCCGTGGATACGCAGTATTTT.

The V gene is TRBV27, the J gene TRBJ2-1, with 15 positions matching TRBD2. Germline values: CDR1 MNHEY, CDR2 SMNVEV (reference sequence). Losses at the gene ends were 5 bases for V and 9 bases for J; bases not matched to a gene: 8. This CDR3 is built from 16 residues. CDR3 region: CASSTPGLAGGIEQFF. The CDR3 bases are TGTGCCAGCAGTACACCGGGACTAGCGGGAGGTATTGAGCAGTTCTTC.

The chain carries TRBV11-2 and TRBJ1-4; perhaps TRBD1 as D (6 bases). CDR1 and CDR2 (germline): SGHAT, FQNNGV. The CDR3 is 16 amino acids. Trimming pared 7 bases from V and 7 bases from J, leaving 22 bases between. CDR3 nucleotide sequence: TGTGCCAGCACCCTTCGGGGGGCAGGATATGGTGAAAAACTGTTTTTT. Amino acids: CASTLRGAGYGEKLFF.

The V call is TRBV15, the J call TRBJ1-2, with 7 bases that match TRBD1. With 5 bases clipped from V and 7 bases from J, the junction kept 4 bases outside the gene matches. This CDR3 contains 12 residues. Germline CDR1 is LNHNV and CDR2 is YYDKDF (reference sequence). In DNA, the CDR3 is TGTGCCACCAGCGGCAGGGGGAGTGGCTACACCTTC. It codes for CATSGRGSGYTF.

V usage is TRBV10-3 and J usage is TRBJ2-7; TRBD1 matches at 9 bases. Germline V CDR1 and CDR2: ENHRY, SYGVKD. V was clipped by 5 bases and J by 4 bases; unmatched bases: 6. The CDR3 has 14 residues. CDR3 DNA sequence: TGTGCCATCAGTCCGAGACAGGGGGGGTACGAGCAGTACTTC. Its protein product is CAISPRQGGYEQYF.

This clone is a singleton in its sample. The junction departs from the called germline gene at one end, perhaps through a read error. This chain connects TRBV15 to TRBJ1-1; 10 nucleotides agree with TRBD1. The germline gives CDR1 LNHNV, CDR2 YYDKDF (reference sequence). CDR3 length: 15 residues. The CDR3 bases are TGTGCCACCAGCGGAGACAGGGGGCGCGGAACTGAAGCTTTCTTT. It is translated as CATSGDRGRGTEAFF.

The V and J genes are TRBV7-9 and TRBJ2-7; D gene uncertain. The CDR3 is 18 amino acids. In germline, CDR1 is SEHNR, CDR2 FQNEAQ (reference sequence). The V end was cut by 1 base, the J end by 3 bases, with 22 bases between. The CDR3 here is CASSLVGYVGQNYYEQYF. Written as DNA, the CDR3 is TGTGCCAGCAGCTTAGTCGGGTATGTCGGTCAAAACTACTACGAGCAGTACTTC.

This chain links TRBV27 with TRBJ1-5; D is ambiguous. V lost 3 bases and J 3 bases, leaving 6 bases between the germline ends. The V gene's germline CDR1 is MNHEY and CDR2 SMNVEV (reference sequence). This CDR3 comprises 13 residues. CDR3 residues: CASSFEYNQPQHF. Written as DNA, the CDR3 is TGTGCCAGCAGTTTCGAGTACAATCAGCCCCAGCATTTT.

The chain has TRBV4-2 and TRBJ2-3; D remains unclear. Trimming took off 1 base at V and 1 base at J, with 6 bases between the two ends. The CDR3 is 14 residues long. Germline values: CDR1 LGHNA, CDR2 YNFKEQ. The CDR3 spells CASSQAGGTDTQYF. In DNA form, the CDR3 reads TGTGCCAGCAGCCAAGCCGGAGGCACAGATACGCAGTATTTT.

This sequence joins TRBV15 and TRBJ2-1; tentatively, D is TRBD2 (6 bases). Trimming shortened V by 2 bases and J by 4 bases, and 12 bases separated the two germline ends. The CDR3 extends over 15 amino acids. CDR1 and CDR2 (germline): LNHNV, YYDKDF (reference sequence). CDR3 in amino acids: CATSRLRRGYNEQFF. The CDR3 DNA is TGTGCCACCAGCAGACTCCGGAGGGGATACAATGAGCAGTTCTTC. Full variable domain (rest looked up from reference TRBV15 and TRBJ2-1): DAMVIQNPRYQVTQFGKPVTLSCSQTLNHNVMYWYQQKSSQAPKLLFHYYDKDFNNEADTPDNFQSRRPNTSFCFLDIRSPGLGDTAMYLCATSRLRRGYNEQFFGPGTRLTVL.

The chain has TRBV28 and TRBJ2-5; 10 positions match TRBD1. This CDR3 has 14 residues. V gave up 7 bases and J gave up 5 bases; unmatched junction bases: 7. The germline V gene encodes CDR1 MDHEN and CDR2 SYDVKM. In DNA form, the CDR3 reads TGTGCCAGCACCAAGACAGGGGGCGAGGAGACCCAGTACTTC. This gives the protein CASTKTGGEETQYF.

The V and J genes are TRBV19 and TRBJ2-2, with TRBD2 matching over 16 bases. This CDR3 comprises 16 residues. Looked up from germline, CDR1 is LNHDA and CDR2 is SQIVND (reference sequence). V dropped 3 bases and J dropped 7; count of bases not matched to a gene: 2. CDR3 nucleotides: TGTGCCAGTAGTATTGGGACTAGCGGGAGGGTCGGGGAGCTGTTTTTT. Translated: CASSIGTSGRVGELFF. Complete variable domain (other parts from reference TRBV19 and TRBJ2-2): DGGITQSPKYLFRKEGQNVTLSCEQNLNHDAMYWYRQDPGQGLRLIYYSQIVNDFQKGDIAEGYSVSREKKESFPLTVTSAQKNPTAFYLCASSIGTSGRVGELFFGEGSRLTVL.

The chain carries TRBV12-5 and TRBJ2-5; D gene uncertain. The length of the CDR3 is 14 residues. Germline V gene lookup returns CDR1 LGHNT and CDR2 FRNRAP. V lost 4 bases, J lost 5 bases, and 14 bases lay in between. The CDR3 DNA sequence: TGTGCTAGTGGTTGGTCGGCTTTCGGGGAGACCCAGTACTTC. As protein: CASGWSAFGETQYF.

The V gene is TRBV25-1, the J gene TRBJ2-7, with 9 positions matching TRBD1. The CDR3 consists of 16 residues. V was clipped by 1 base and J by 3 bases; unmatched bases: 7. Germline-derived CDR1 and CDR2 are MGHDK and SYGVNS. CDR3 nucleotide sequence: TGTGCCAGCAGTGAATCTGCAGGGACAGGGCACTACGAGCAGTACTTC. Amino acid sequence: CASSESAGTGHYEQYF.

The gene calls are TRBV3-1 (or the pseudogene TRBV3-2) and TRBJ2-5; 11 nucleotides line up with TRBD2. The germline V gene encodes CDR1 LGHDT and CDR2 YNNKEL (reference sequence). V gave up 1 base and J gave up 1 base; unmatched junction bases: 11. This CDR3 comprises 19 residues. In nucleotides, the CDR3 is TGTGCCAGCAGCCAAGGAAGGGGTCACGGGACTAGCGGCCAAGAGACCCAGTACTTC. Residues: CASSQGRGHGTSGQETQYF.

The chain recombines TRBV7-2 with TRBJ2-7; no reliable D call. V dropped 1 base and J dropped 3 bases, with 10 bases sitting between them. Looked up from germline, CDR1 is SGHTA and CDR2 is FQGNSA. The CDR3 sequence is 14 residues long. The CDR3: CASSLGVRGYEQYF. The CDR3 region has the DNA TGTGCCAGCAGCTTAGGCGTCAGAGGCTACGAGCAGTACTTC.

The chain is built from TRBV19 and TRBJ1-3, with unresolved D. V shed 11 bases and J shed 0 bases, with 11 bases lying between them. The CDR3 is 13 residues long. The germline gives CDR1 LNHDA, CDR2 SQIVND (reference sequence). The CDR3 coding sequence is TGTGCCGTAAAGACTCTCTCTGGAAACACCATATATTTT. Protein product: CAVKTLSGNTIYF.

The chain joins TRBV12-3 or TRBV12-4 to TRBJ1-2, with a weak D call TRBD1 (6 bases). V gave up 10 bases and J gave up 4 bases, with 13 bases separating them. CDR3 length: 12 amino acids. CDR3 region: CATTRGPYGYTF. In nucleotides, the CDR3 is TGTGCCACCACCAGGGGTCCCTATGGCTACACCTTC.

This rearrangement joins TRBV13 to TRBJ1-1; no firm D call. V was shortened by 0 bases and J by 3 bases, with 17 bases between the two germline ends. Germline CDR1 is PRHDT and CDR2 is FYEKMQ (reference sequence). CDR3 size: 17 residues. The CDR3 protein is CASSLGGRNLIDTEAFF. The DNA of the CDR3 is TGTGCCAGCAGCTTAGGCGGGAGAAATCTCATAGACACTGAAGCTTTCTTT.

The chain joins TRBV10-2 to TRBJ1-2; no firm D call. Trimming cost V 2 bases and J 3 bases, with 7 bases left between them. Germline-derived CDR1 and CDR2 are WSHSY and SAAADI. The CDR3 is 13 residues long. The CDR3 DNA reads as TGCGCCAGCAGTGAGGAACAGTACTATGGCTACACCTTC. This sequence encodes CASSEEQYYGYTF.

The J gene is TRBJ2-1, the V gene TRBV5-1; 8 bases align to TRBD2. The CDR3 is made up of 17 amino acids. Germline CDR1 reads SGHRS; CDR2 reads YFSETQ. J was trimmed by 2 bases and V by 3 bases; bases with no gene match: 10. The CDR3 protein is CASSSRMTSVAYNEQFF. The CDR3 bases are TGCGCCAGCAGCTCTAGAATGACTAGCGTCGCCTACAATGAGCAGTTCTTC.

DNA of the CDR3: TGTGCCAGTAGTATGGTACTGAGGATTAGCAATCAGCCCCAGCATTTT. Amino acids: CASSMVLRISNQPQHF. This sequence joins TRBV19 and TRBJ1-5; D is unresolved. CDR1 is LNHDA and CDR2 is SQIVND in the germline V gene (reference sequence). The length of the CDR3 is 16 residues. The V and J ends lost 3 bases and 0 bases respectively, with 12 bases between them.

The gene calls are TRBV6-2 or TRBV6-3 and TRBJ2-2; 13 nucleotides agree with TRBD2. J gave up 6 bases and V 4 bases, and 5 bases lay outside the gene matches. From germline, CDR1 is MNHEY and CDR2 SVGEGT. The CDR3 is 16 residues long. The CDR3, as DNA: TGTGCCAGCAGTTCCCCGACTAGCGGGAGGCCCGGGGAGCTGTTTTTT. It yields the protein CASSSPTSGRPGELFF.